A single sample gave rise to the 9 T cell receptor beta chains below, sequenced in a study of regulatory T cells in long-lasting Graves disease (dated by TCRdb to the early 2020s). The label giving this sample's time point can be read as: newly diagnosed GD, antithyroid drugs for less than 3 months. RNA was extracted from PBMCs in TRIzol for both TCR sequencing and RNA sequencing. Libraries were constructed by multiplex PCR. TCRdb shows the sequencer as Illumina HiSeq 4000. TCR beta libraries were built with iRepertoire HTBI primers and Arm-PCR amplification of CDR3 regions. In TCRdb, the public reads were trimmed at Q25 with fastp and aligned with MiXCR, with productive beta chains retained. Here each entry gathers all rows of one CDR3 protein and keeps the most common genes and DNA. The sample has about 530,000 distinct CDR3 sequences on record, 16% of them singletons. Just under 25% of the sample rests with the top ten.

These data are also associated with another study on T cells in Graves' hyperthyroidism and ophthalmopathy.

The starting material was peripheral blood mononuclear cells (PBMCs), obtained at new diagnosis, from a patient treated with antithyroid drugs. These receptors were obtained from a woman aged 40-60 years with Graves disease. Donor details come from another sample of the same person, matched by shared clones.

This clonotype was seen repeatedly, ten times or more. This chain joins TRBV6-5 and TRBJ2-3, with TRBD2 identical over 9 bases. This CDR3 region has 16 residues. Germline CDR1 and CDR2: MNHEY and SVGAGI. V lost 2 bases and J lost 1; bases outside the gene matches: 4. In DNA, the CDR3 is TGTGCCAGCAGTTACGGAGCGGGGGGACGCACAGATACGCAGTATTTT. It translates to CASSYGAGGRTDTQYF.

Notes on this clonotype: This clone may be a read error of a much larger clone one base away. The V gene is TRBV6-1, the J gene TRBJ2-7, with D possibly TRBD1 on 5 matching bases. The length of the CDR3 is 15 residues. With 0 bases removed from V and 5 bases from J, the gap between germline ends came to 14 bases. CDR1 is MNHNS, CDR2 SASEGT, per germline. The CDR3 protein is CASSEAWGRRDEQYF. CDR3 coding DNA: TGTGCCAGCAGTGAAGCTTGGGGCAGAAGGGACGAGCAGTACTTC.

The chain links TRBV4-1 to TRBJ1-2; D is unclear. CDR3 length: 13 amino acids. Germline values: CDR1 MGHRA, CDR2 YSYEKL. Trimming removed 1 base from V and 3 bases from J, with 6 bases in between. The CDR3 protein is CASSQGKYYGYTF. The CDR3 region has the DNA TGCGCCAGCAGCCAAGGGAAGTACTATGGCTACACCTTC.

This clonotype was counted many times. This chain uses TRBV5-1 with TRBJ2-3; 7 bases line up with TRBD2. The V and J ends lost 4 bases and 2 bases, in that order; junction bases with no gene match: 7. CDR1 SGHRS and CDR2 YFSETQ come from the germline V gene. The CDR3 contains 15 residues. The CDR3 sequence: CASSRGDISTDTQYF. The CDR3 bases are TGCGCCAGCAGCCGGGGGGATATATCCACAGATACGCAGTATTTT.

This clonotype was seen only a few times. V is TRBV11-2 and J is TRBJ2-1, with D perhaps TRBD2 (6 bases). CDR1 SGHAT and CDR2 FQNNGV come from the germline V gene. The CDR3 length is 17 residues. V was clipped by 7 bases and J by 2 bases, with 21 bases between them. Written as DNA, the CDR3 is TGTGCCAGCATCAATTTAAGGGACTTATACCCCTACAATGAGCAGTTCTTC. Protein product: CASINLRDLYPYNEQFF.

The chain uses TRBV10-3 and TRBJ2-1; TRBD2 aligns across 9 bases. Germline lookup yields CDR1 ENHRY and CDR2 SYGVKD. The CDR3 has 15 residues. V was pared by 8 bases and J by 4 bases, with 9 bases of the junction left unmatched. The CDR3 loop is CAIGLAGGLYNEQFF. The DNA for the CDR3 is TGTGCCATCGGTTTGGCGGGGGGGCTATACAATGAGCAGTTCTTC.

This clonotype was detected ten times or more. The V call is TRBV18, the J call TRBJ1-4, with D perhaps TRBD1 (5 bases). CDR3 length equals 13 residues. Trimming shortened V by 3 bases and J by 8 bases, and 10 bases separated the two germline ends. The germline V gene has CDR1 KGHSH and CDR2 LQKENI. The CDR3 DNA reads TGTGCCAGCTCACCCAGGGATGGCGAAAAACTGTTTTTT. Translated, it gives CASSPRDGEKLFF.

This chain links TRBV12-3 or TRBV12-4 with TRBJ2-1; 9 bases match TRBD2. Unmatched junction bases numbered 13, after V lost 3 bases and J lost 1 base. This CDR3 region has 19 residues. CDR3 in amino acids: CASSFRGSGGGVSYNEQFF. The DNA for the CDR3 is TGTGCCAGCAGTTTCCGCGGTTCGGGCGGGGGGGTTTCCTACAATGAGCAGTTCTTC.

This clonotype was seen a few times. The chain recombines TRBV10-3 with TRBJ2-5, with unresolved D. V lost 0 bases to trimming and J lost 5 bases, with 10 bases between them. The germline CDR1 and CDR2 sequences are ENHRY and SYGVKD. The CDR3 loop spans 14 amino acids. The CDR3 DNA follows: TGTGCCATCAGTGAGTCTTACCAACGGGAGACCCAGTACTTC. Its protein is CAISESYQRETQYF.